Included here is one T cell receptor beta chain sequence, with context. Its target is unknown. TCRdb reanalysed the 5' RACE reads using MiXCR and keeps one entry per CDR3 protein. Of a few hundred thousand distinct CDR3 sequences in the sample, over 9.5% were seen once. The data derive from a study of CD8 T cells in ankylosing spondylitis. Study-level results: The authors found the disease-linked clones to be CD8+ and relatively rare in peripheral blood. Reportedly, disease-linked clones are significantly enriched in ankylosing spondylitis patients' matched synovial fluid.

CDR1 and CDR2 from the germline V gene are LGHNT and FRNRAP. V dropped 8 bases and J dropped 1 base, with 11 bases sitting between them. CDR3 length: 14 amino acids. Input material: blood, either unsorted or a sorted T cell fraction (not recorded which). The receptor comes from a male donor with ankylosing spondylitis or in good health (not recorded which). The chain couples TRBV12-5 to TRBJ2-2, with no clear D. DNA of the CDR3: TGTGCTAGTAACGCGAGGCAGAACACCGGGGAGCTGTTTTTT. Amino acids: CASNARQNTGELFF.